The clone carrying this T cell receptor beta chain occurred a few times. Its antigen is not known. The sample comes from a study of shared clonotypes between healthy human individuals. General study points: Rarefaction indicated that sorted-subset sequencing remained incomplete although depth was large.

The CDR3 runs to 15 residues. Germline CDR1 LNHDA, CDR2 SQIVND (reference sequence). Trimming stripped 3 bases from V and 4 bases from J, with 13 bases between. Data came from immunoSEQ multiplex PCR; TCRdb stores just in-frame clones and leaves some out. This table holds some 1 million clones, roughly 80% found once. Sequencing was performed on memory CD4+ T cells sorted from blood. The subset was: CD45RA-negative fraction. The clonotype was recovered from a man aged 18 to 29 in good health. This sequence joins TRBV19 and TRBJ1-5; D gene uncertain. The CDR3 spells CASSMGSRSNQPQHF. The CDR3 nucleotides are TGTGCCAGTAGTATGGGATCCAGGTCGAATCAGCCCCAGCATTTT.